Given below is one TCR beta chain in context. This clone came up a few times. Its antigen is unknown. Per-base qualities were not stored, and no clone one base away is much larger. This sample stems from a study of beta chain features in type 1 diabetes (dated 2018 in TCRdb). Study-wide context: Mean age, gender distribution, total cell number and subset yield were not different between patients and healthy donors. Regulatory and stem cell-like memory subsets were obtained from only 8 patients and about 8 healthy donors, while naive and central memory subsets were obtained from all 28 donors. The study compared TCRB repertoires of sorted circulating CD4+ T cell subsets between recently diagnosed type 1 diabetes patients and matched healthy donors. Across all samples, some 100,000,000 sorted cells were examined, and cell number per subset correlated strongly with RNA yield.

The High Capacity cDNA Reverse Transcription Kit was used to reverse transcribe all of the isolated RNA, meaning that expressed TCRB transcripts were what got sequenced. Deep immunoSEQ sequencing was performed on naive, central memory and regulatory T cell samples, with an average of about 3.57 million total reads per sample. Sorted cells were lysed in RLT buffer, and RNA was extracted using DNase-treated RNeasy Micro or Mini kits according to cell number. To prevent cross-contamination, each cell subset was processed individually, whereas patient and healthy donor samples were processed jointly. The immunoSEQ multiplex PCR was used to amplify TCRB sequences from cDNA, generating 87-bp fragments that spanned the CDR3 region. Amplicons were sequenced on the Illumina HiSeq platform. In the original analysis: Synthetic template baselines were used to correct PCR bias computationally, reads within Hamming distance 2 were collapsed together, and singletons that could not be merged were discarded. Reads were aligned against IMGT so that V, D and J genes, CDR3 length and insertions or deletions at six rearrangement sites could be assigned. Within each subset, clonotype counts were normalized to the number of sorted cells before true diversity and Gini coefficients were calculated with the tcR R package. The overlap coefficient, calculated on TCRB nucleotide sequences, was used to measure repertoire sharing. Out-of-frame TCRB sequences from naive cells were analyzed to stand in for the pre-selection repertoire. TCRdb re-hosts the immuneACCESS table, in-frame sequences only. Its copies lack some clones; in the studies checked, an unresolved V gene accounts for under half of them, and the cause for the rest is not known. D and trimming come from the DNA, and the V and J calls and clone size come from that table. Across this sample there are about 140,000 clones, with around 9.3% seen only once. Of the sample, around 1.2% falls within the top ten clones.

The CDR3 starts with the cysteine, ends with the phenylalanine, and has 15 residues. CDR3 DNA is the only sequence kept; it has 45 bases, read in frame from the first base. For CDR1 and CDR2, the germline V gene lists MRHNA and SNTAGT. V is pruned by 3 bases and J by 1 base, leaving 3 bases of the junction without a gene match. Broad study findings and their caveats: Sequencing cDNA rather than genomic DNA could over-represent highly expressing activated cells, although activation and CD3 levels did not differ between groups. Type 1 diabetes patients showed a moderate but significant shortening of TCRB CDR3 length in all four CD4+ subsets. Naive, central memory and regulatory TCRB repertoires appeared to be more similar among patients than among healthy donors. Because small numbers of individuals were included in the HLA sub-analyses, any influence of HLA type on TCRB rearrangement was left unresolved. PCR might favor shorter templates, but patient and control samples were amplified and corrected together, so any skew would affect both groups equally. Patients with type 1 diabetes made fewer insertions and deleted more nucleotides at VDJ recombination sites, implying thymic rearrangement abnormalities.

Each donor gave one peripheral blood draw, about 110 mL on average, collected into heparinised tubes. Using a panel that included CD45RO, CCR7, CD25, CD127, CD95 and CD27, naive, central memory, regulatory and stem cell-like memory CD4+ T cells were sorted on a BD FACSAria II. A purity above 95% was achieved for all sorted populations. Right away, PBMCs were isolated by Lymphoprep density gradient centrifugation and were stained directly, with no culture step. To minimize batch effects, samples were stained and sorted in pairs, one healthy donor with one patient per experiment. The receptor was isolated from a man aged 18 to 29 in good health. The material sequenced was naive CD4+ T cells from blood. The sample's cell subset or site, from its label and the paper: true naive CD4+ T cells. The chain couples TRBV6-4 to TRBJ2-1; 7 bases in between match TRBD1. At the DNA level, the sequence is TGTGCCAGCAGTGAGACAGGGTGGTCCTACAATGAGCAGTTCTTC. Translation gives CASSETGWSYNEQFF.